These T cell receptor beta chains were read from a single sample in a study of PD-1 blockade in mismatch repair-deficient tumors. Measured with immunoSEQ multiplex PCR; TCRdb has only the in-frame clones, and not every one. The repertoire includes about 34,000 clones, more than 70% of them detected once, and more than 3% sits in the top ten. The sample consisted of PBMCs, taken 6 to 7 weeks after starting pembrolizumab. These receptors came from an adult with mismatch repair-deficient cancer. CDR3s leave out the opening cysteine and the closing phenylalanine or tryptophan. D genes are given only for firm matches.

TRBV6-5	TRBJ2-5	TRBD1	ASSYSGTVQETQY
TRBV6-5	TRBJ2-4	NA	ASSSRRTKNIQY
TRBV30	TRBJ2-2	NA	AWRNGGSTGELF
TRBV7-2	TRBJ2-1	NA	ASSLLPTSNEQF
TRBV4-1	TRBJ2-1	TRBD2	ASSQYDIRDYYNEQF
TRBV18	TRBJ1-2	TRBD1	ASSPSQDRGLLGFGYT
TRBV28	TRBJ2-5	TRBD2	ASSPVVGSGGETQY
TRBV10-3	TRBJ2-3	TRBD2	AISAGTSGIGDTQY
TRBV7-9	TRBJ1-1	NA	ASSGPQGLNTEAF
TRBV7-9	TRBJ2-1	NA	ASSSGRQLAVPDNEQF
TRBV28	TRBJ1-3	NA	ASSVTVVNTIY
TRBV9	TRBJ2-7	NA	ASSRGGSYEQY
TRBV7-8	TRBJ1-4	TRBD1	ASSLVPRTGVNEKLF